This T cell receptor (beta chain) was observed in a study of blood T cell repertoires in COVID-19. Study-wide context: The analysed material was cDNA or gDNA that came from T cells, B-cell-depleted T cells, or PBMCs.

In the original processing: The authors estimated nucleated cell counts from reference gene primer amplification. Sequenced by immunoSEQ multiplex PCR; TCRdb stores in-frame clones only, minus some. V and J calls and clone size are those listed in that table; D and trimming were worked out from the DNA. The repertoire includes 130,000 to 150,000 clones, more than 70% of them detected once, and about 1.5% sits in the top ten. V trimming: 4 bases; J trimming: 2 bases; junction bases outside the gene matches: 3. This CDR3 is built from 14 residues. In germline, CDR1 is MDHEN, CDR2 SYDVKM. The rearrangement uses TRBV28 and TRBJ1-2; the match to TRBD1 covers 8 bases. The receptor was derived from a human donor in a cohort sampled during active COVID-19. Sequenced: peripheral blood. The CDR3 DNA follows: TGTGCCAGCAGTTCGAGGACAGGGAACTATGGCTACACCTTC. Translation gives CASSSRTGNYGYTF.